Following are 27 T cell receptor beta chains from one sample sequenced in a study of response to subunit inactivated influenza vaccine. TCRdb used MiXCR to reprocess the RT-PCR reads, holding one entry per CDR3 protein. The sample lists about 830,000 distinct CDR3 sequences; approximately 17% were seen once. The material sequenced was PBMCs from blood, taken 5 days after vaccination. The source of these receptors is a man aged 50 or older who received an inactivated influenza vaccine.

The chain is built from TRBV4-3 and TRBJ2-7; TRBD1 aligns across 7 bases. V was clipped by 4 bases and J by 5 bases; unmatched bases: 11. The CDR3 consists of 15 residues. CDR1 is LGHNA, CDR2 YSLEER, per germline. CDR3 region: CASSPSRTGIHEQYF. For the CDR3, the DNA is TGCGCCAGCAGCCCGTCCAGGACAGGAATCCACGAGCAGTACTTC.

This clonotype was counted at least ten times. The CDR3: CSARDWGGDSYEQYF. Here the CDR3 DNA reads TGCAGTGCTAGAGATTGGGGGGGCGATTCCTACGAGCAGTACTTC. The chain has TRBV20-1 and TRBJ2-7, with D maybe TRBD2 (7 bases). V was trimmed by 0 bases and J by 1 base, leaving 13 bases between them. The CDR3 sequence is 15 residues long. CDR1 is DFQATT, CDR2 SNEGSKA, per germline (reference sequence).

This clonotype has a handful of counts. V is TRBV25-1 and J is TRBJ2-2; TRBD1 matches at 8 bases. Germline trimming cut 1 base from V and 4 bases from J; bases unmatched to any gene: 8. From germline, CDR1 is MGHDK and CDR2 SYGVNS. There are 17 residues in the CDR3. CDR3 in amino acids: CASSESGRGQGTGELFF. The CDR3 coding sequence is TGTGCCAGCAGTGAATCGGGCAGGGGGCAGGGCACCGGGGAGCTGTTTTTT. Full variable domain (missing parts from reference TRBV25-1 and TRBJ2-2): EADIYQTPRYLVIGTGKKITLECSQTMGHDKMYWYQQDPGMELHLIHYSYGVNSTEKGDLSSESTVSRIRTEHFPLTLESARPSHTSQYLCASSESGRGQGTGELFFGEGSRLTVL.

This clonotype was observed a handful of times. In DNA form, the CDR3 reads TGCGCCAGCAGCTTTAGCACGGCGGGGATTTACGAGCAGTACTTC. This encodes CASSFSTAGIYEQYF. The chain couples TRBV5-1 to TRBJ2-7, with D maybe TRBD2 (6 bases). CDR1 and CDR2 (germline): SGHRS, YFSETQ. V dropped 2 bases and J dropped 4 bases, with 16 bases sitting between them. The CDR3 consists of 15 residues.

The gene calls are TRBV5-1 and TRBJ1-2; no clear D gene. V was shortened by 6 bases and J by 6 bases, with 15 bases between the two germline ends. Looked up from germline, CDR1 is SGHRS and CDR2 is YFSETQ. The CDR3 contains 13 residues. The CDR3 DNA sequence: TGCGCCAGCACCCGGGGTGGGAAGGATGGCTACACCTTC. This codes for CASTRGGKDGYTF.

V gene TRBV4-2 combines with J gene TRBJ2-6; the D gene is possibly TRBD2 (5 bases). The length of the CDR3 is 18 residues. V lost 1 base to trimming and J lost 4 bases, with 17 bases between them. Germline V gives CDR1 LGHNA, CDR2 YNFKEQ. The DNA for the CDR3 is TGTGCCAGCAGCCAAGCAGCCGGGCCGAGGGCCGGGGCCAACGTCCTGACTTTC. It yields the protein CASSQAAGPRAGANVLTF.

The CDR3, as DNA: TGCAGTGCTAGAGACTCTCAGGCGAACGGGGAGCTGTTTTTT. It translates to CSARDSQANGELFF. The gene calls are TRBV20-1 and TRBJ2-2; D is ambiguous. Looked up from germline, CDR1 is DFQATT and CDR2 is SNEGSKA (reference sequence). V was shortened by 0 bases and J by 7 bases, with 12 bases between the two germline ends. The length of the CDR3 is 14 residues.

This clonotype occurred a few times. The chain couples TRBV5-1 to TRBJ1-2; D perhaps matches TRBD1 (5 bases). The CDR3 contains 14 residues. Germline V gene data show CDR1 as SGHRS and CDR2 as YFSETQ. V lost 0 bases and J 3 bases, leaving 9 bases between the germline ends. The CDR3 nucleotides read TGCGCCAGCAGCTTGGCCTCGGGGGACTATGGCTACACCTTC. This gives the protein CASSLASGDYGYTF.

The chain has TRBV10-2 and TRBJ2-3; D uncertain. This CDR3 has 15 residues. Germline V gene sequence: CDR1 WSHSY, CDR2 SAAADI. The V end was cut by 3 bases, the J end by 4 bases, with 14 bases between. The CDR3 DNA reads TGCGCCAGCAGTGACCAGGTAGCCTTTCCAGATACGCAGTATTTT. Translation gives CASSDQVAFPDTQYF.

A few counts support this clonotype. The chain has TRBV5-6 and TRBJ2-7; D possibly corresponds to TRBD1 (5 bases). Germline assignment: CDR1 SGHDT and CDR2 YYEEEE. This CDR3 contains 14 residues. Deletions cut 3 bases from V and 2 bases from J, with 12 bases between. The CDR3 nucleotides read TGTGCCAGCAGCTCCCCGGACACAACCTACGAGCAGTACTTC. Amino acid sequence: CASSSPDTTYEQYF.

The chain is built from TRBV3-1 and TRBJ1-1, with D unclear. The V gene's germline CDR1 is LGHDT and CDR2 YNNKEL (reference sequence). There are 13 residues in the CDR3. Trimming pared 3 bases from V and 3 bases from J, leaving 8 bases between. The CDR3 DNA follows: TGTGCCAGCAGCCAGGGTGTGTACACTGAAGCTTTCTTT. It yields the protein CASSQGVYTEAFF.

The chain links TRBV4-2 to TRBJ2-1; the match to TRBD1 covers 8 bases. J was trimmed by 8 bases and V by 0 bases; bases with no gene match: 9. Germline-derived CDR1 and CDR2 are LGHNA and YNFKEQ. The CDR3 covers 16 residues. The CDR3 nucleotides read TGTGCCAGCAGCCAAGACGAGGCAGGGGGCAGGGATGAGCAGTTCTTC. Translation gives CASSQDEAGGRDEQFF.

The rearrangement joins TRBV7-8 to TRBJ1-6; a possible D gene is TRBD1 (5 bases). With 2 bases removed from V and 10 bases from J, the gap between germline ends came to 18 bases. Germline assignment: CDR1 SGHVS and CDR2 FQNEAQ. The CDR3 has 16 residues. CDR3 protein: CASSLRPQGLKSPLHF. CDR3 coding DNA: TGTGCCAGCAGCTTACGTCCGCAGGGTTTGAAGTCACCCCTCCACTTT.

V usage is TRBV10-3 and J usage is TRBJ1-1, with 8 positions matching TRBD1. The CDR3 loop spans 15 amino acids. V lost 10 bases, J lost 1 base, and 11 bases stayed unmatched. Germline CDR1 ENHRY, CDR2 SYGVKD. This CDR3 is CATAQGARRNTEAFF. For the CDR3, the DNA is TGTGCCACCGCGCAGGGGGCACGAAGGAACACTGAAGCTTTCTTT.

This clonotype was recorded a few times. The rearrangement joins TRBV11-2 to TRBJ1-4; perhaps TRBD1 as D (5 bases). The germline V and J ends were trimmed by 7 bases and 4 bases, with 16 bases remaining between them. The CDR3 length is 15 residues. Looked up from germline, CDR1 is SGHAT and CDR2 is FQNNGV. The CDR3 DNA reads TGTGCCAGCAACCCTCAGGGAGCCCTTAATGAAAAACTGTTTTTT. Its protein is CASNPQGALNEKLFF. Variable domain in full (rest from reference TRBV11-2 and TRBJ1-4): EAGVAQSPRYKIIEKRQSVAFWCNPISGHATLYWYQQILGQGPKLLIQFQNNGVVDDSQLPKDRFSAERLKGVDSTLKIQPAKLEDSAVYLCASNPQGALNEKLFFGSGTQLSVL.

This clonotype was seen repeatedly, ten times or more. The genes are TRBV7-9 and TRBJ2-5; tentatively, D is TRBD1 (6 bases). Trimming stripped 3 bases from V and 5 bases from J, with 10 bases between. CDR1 is SEHNR, CDR2 FQNEAQ, per germline (reference sequence). The CDR3 spans 13 residues. The CDR3 DNA follows: TGTGCCAGCAGCTTGCAGGGGCTGGAGACCCAGTACTTC. It specifies CASSLQGLETQYF.

This clonotype has more than one count but fewer than ten. V gene TRBV4-2 combines with J gene TRBJ1-1; D possibly corresponds to TRBD1 (5 bases). The germline CDR1 and CDR2 sequences are LGHNA and YNFKEQ. This CDR3 is built from 15 residues. V lost 6 bases and J lost 4, with 18 bases in between. CDR3 residues: CASRPNWGVGTEAFF. As DNA, the CDR3 is TGTGCCAGCAGACCGAATTGGGGGGTGGGCACTGAAGCTTTCTTT.

The chain has TRBV20-1 and TRBJ2-5, with 13 bases fitting TRBD2. With V trimmed by 1 base and J by 7 bases, 15 bases remained unmatched. This CDR3 is built from 18 residues. Germline CDR1 and CDR2: DFQATT and SNEGSKA (reference sequence). The CDR3 loop reads CSARAPGTSGARGGTQYF. The CDR3 DNA follows: TGCAGTGCTAGAGCCCCCGGGACTAGCGGGGCCCGAGGAGGGACCCAGTACTTC.

The chain is built from TRBV9 and TRBJ2-3; D is uncertain. V shed 4 bases and J shed 0 bases, with 9 bases lying between them. This CDR3 is built from 14 residues. Germline lookup yields CDR1 SGDLS and CDR2 YYNGEE. CDR3 in amino acids: CASSSMLSTDTQYF. The CDR3 DNA sequence: TGTGCCAGCAGCTCTATGCTAAGCACAGATACGCAGTATTTT.

This clonotype was detected many times. This sequence joins TRBV11-2 and TRBJ2-7; D is unclear. Germline V CDR1 and CDR2: SGHAT, FQNNGV. Trimming took 5 bases from V and 3 from J, leaving 8 bases between them. The CDR3 is 12 residues long. The CDR3 nucleotides are TGTGCCAGCAGCCTCCTACTCTACGAGCAGTACTTC. Translating gives CASSLLLYEQYF.

The CDR3: CASSKTGTGLLNSEKLFF. In DNA, the CDR3 is TGTGCCAGCAGCAAGACCGGGACAGGGCTTTTAAATTCTGAAAAACTGTTTTTT. The rearrangement links TRBV12-3 or TRBV12-4 to TRBJ1-4, with 9 bases fitting TRBD1. V trimming: 6 bases; J trimming: 7 bases; junction bases outside the gene matches: 18. The CDR3 covers 18 residues.

The chain carries TRBV24-1 and TRBJ2-1; tentative D call: TRBD2 (7 bases). V lost 3 bases, J lost 6 bases, and 20 bases lay in between. CDR1 is KGHDR and CDR2 is SFDVKD in the germline V gene. CDR3 length: 17 residues. DNA of the CDR3: TGTGCCACCAGTGATATTACCCGGGGGGTGGGGGCCAATGAGCAGTTCTTC. This encodes CATSDITRGVGANEQFF.

The chain is built from TRBV7-6 and TRBJ1-4; 7 nucleotides agree with TRBD1. Germline V gives CDR1 SGHVS, CDR2 FNYEAQ. The CDR3 has 17 residues. Trimming cost V 2 bases and J 5 bases; bases outside gene matches: 11. CDR3 DNA: TGTGCCAGCAGCTTAACTAGATGGACAGGCGGGAATGAAAAACTGTTTTTT. This codes for CASSLTRWTGGNEKLFF.

With respect to this clonotype: A much larger clone sits a single nucleotide away, making a read error possible. The chain couples TRBV20-1 to TRBJ2-5, with a possible D match to TRBD1 (5 bases). V shed 3 bases and J shed 3 bases, with 8 bases lying between them. CDR3 length equals 12 residues. The germline CDR1 and CDR2 sequences are DFQATT and SNEGSKA (reference sequence). The CDR3: CSASSTEETQYF. In DNA form, the CDR3 reads TGCAGTGCTAGCTCGACAGAAGAGACCCAGTACTTC.

On this clonotype itself: This may stem from a read error, because a much larger clone lies one nucleotide away. This chain joins TRBV29-1 and TRBJ2-3, with D tentatively TRBD1 (5 bases). The V end lost 8 bases, the J end lost 4 bases, and 13 bases lay between the germline ends. The germline gives CDR1 SQVTM, CDR2 ANQGSEA. This CDR3 is 12 amino acids long. The CDR3 DNA reads TGCAGCTTTCTGCAGGGCTCAGATACGCAGTATTTT. As protein: CSFLQGSDTQYF.

The chain uses TRBV18 and TRBJ2-1; D gene uncertain. The CDR3 is 15 amino acids. The germline V gene encodes CDR1 KGHSH and CDR2 LQKENI. The V and J ends lost 5 bases and 4 bases respectively, with 15 bases between them. The CDR3: CASSSIPDGYNEQFF. The CDR3 region has the DNA TGTGCCAGCTCATCTATACCAGACGGGTACAATGAGCAGTTCTTC.

This clonotype was seen a few times. The CDR3 region is CASSPLARGAQNIQYF. The CDR3 DNA reads TGCGCCAGCAGCCCCCTAGCCCGAGGGGCCCAAAACATTCAGTACTTC. The chain couples TRBV4-3 to TRBJ2-4, with D perhaps matching TRBD1 or TRBD2 (5 bases each). Germline lookup yields CDR1 LGHNA and CDR2 YSLEER. This CDR3 contains 16 residues. The V end lost 4 bases, the J end lost 5 bases, and 18 bases lay between the germline ends.